This T cell receptor (beta chain) was identified in a study of blood T cell repertoires in COVID-19. Overall study context: Donors in the United States, Italy and Spain gave samples during acute or convalescent COVID-19. Nucleic acid was either cDNA or gDNA, and it came from T cells, B-cell-depleted T cells, or PBMCs.

Authors' analysis steps: Estimates of nucleated cell counts were drawn from the amplification of reference gene primers. Assay used: immunoSEQ multiplex PCR; TCRdb lists only in-frame clones, some missing. V, J and clone size are taken as reported in that table, and D and trimming were inferred from the DNA itself. This table holds 120,000 to 150,000 clones, 85% to 90% found once. This clone appeared once. This sequence originates from a man aged 45 to 65 with active or convalescent COVID-19. Sequenced input: peripheral blood.

The CDR3: CASSIRSGANVLTF. DNA for the CDR3: TGTGCCAGTAGTATCCGCTCTGGGGCCAACGTCCTGACTTTC. The chain is built from TRBV19 and TRBJ2-6; no definite D call. Trimming cost V 3 bases and J 0 bases, with 3 bases left between them. The CDR3 has 14 residues. Germline V gene lookup returns CDR1 LNHDA and CDR2 SQIVND (reference sequence).